The rows below give T cell receptor beta chains drawn from one sample of a study. TCRdb passed the 5' RACE reads through MiXCR, listing each CDR3 protein once. This table holds 55,000 to 75,000 distinct CDR3 sequences, approximately 31% found once. The sample consisted of tumor-infiltrating naive CD4+ T cells sorted from the breast tumor. The origin of the receptors is a female donor with breast cancer. The CDR3 runs from the conserved cysteine through the conserved F or W. The D gene is left open where the match is weak. Clone size is shown for a subset of rows, as once, few, many or a class of expanded clone.

D,J,V,size,DNA,CDR3
TRBD2,TRBJ2-1,TRBV5-5,NA,TGTGCCAGCAGCGGTACCGGGACTAGCGGGAGCCGTGAGCAGTTCTTC,CASSGTGTSGSREQFF
NA,TRBJ2-7,TRBV6-1,few,TGTGCCAGCAGTACAGGGAGGGCCTACGAGCAGTACTTC,CASSTGRAYEQYF
TRBD2,TRBJ2-5,TRBV5-1,NA,TGCGCCAGCAGCTTGTTTCTGAGCGGGGGGGAAGAGACCCAGTACTTC,CASSLFLSGGEETQYF
TRBD1,TRBJ2-1,TRBV12-3/TRBV12-4,NA,TGTGCCAGCAGTTCCCATCCGGGACAGGGGGGAAATGAGCAGTTCTTC,CASSSHPGQGGNEQFF
NA,TRBJ1-1,TRBV5-1,NA,TGCACCAGCAGCTTAGTCGGGGGCGATTCTGAAGCTTTCTTT,CTSSLVGGDSEAFF
TRBD2,TRBJ2-1,TRBV27,NA,TGTGCCAGCAGTCTCCCCGGGGCTAGCGGGGGGGAAGCAAACAATGAGCAGTTCTTC,CASSLPGASGGEANNEQFF
TRBD1,TRBJ2-7,TRBV6-1,NA,TGTGCCAGCGACAGGGCGGGCGAGCAGTACTTC,CASDRAGEQYF
NA,TRBJ2-7,TRBV27,medium-sized,TGTGCCAGCAGTACGGACAGGGTCGTGGGACTACGAAGGATGCAGTACTTC,CASSTDRVVGLRRMQYF
NA,TRBJ2-7,TRBV28,NA,TGTGCCAGCAGTTTCTTCGGGGGCAGCCTAGAGCAGTACTTC,CASSFFGGSLEQYF
TRBD2,TRBJ2-1,TRBV5-1,many,TGCGCCAGCAGCCAACTAGCGGGTGTTTACAATGAGCAGTTCTTC,CASSQLAGVYNEQFF
TRBD2,TRBJ2-2,TRBV5-1,NA,TGCGCCAGCAGCTTACTAGCGGGCGGACCGACCGGGGAGCTGTTTTTT,CASSLLAGGPTGELFF
TRBD2,TRBJ2-7,TRBV15,many,TGTGCCACCAGCAGAGATTTCCGCGGGACTACGGACGAGCAGTACTTC,CATSRDFRGTTDEQYF
TRBD2,TRBJ2-1,TRBV5-1,few,TGCGCCAGCAGCCGAGACAGGACTAGCGGGAGTTACAATGAGCAGTTCTTC,CASSRDRTSGSYNEQFF
NA,TRBJ1-2,TRBV6-5,many,TGTGCCAGCAGCCGAAACTGGGCAGACTATGGCTACACCTTC,CASSRNWADYGYTF
TRBD2,TRBJ2-5,TRBV7-2,NA,TGTGCCAGCAGTTATGATGCGGGGGGGCTTGGTGAGACCCAGTACTTC,CASSYDAGGLGETQYF
NA,TRBJ1-1,TRBV29-1,NA,TGCAGCGTCAGGGAGGACCAGGGGCCGGTGGCTTTCTTT,CSVREDQGPVAFF
NA,TRBJ2-1,TRBV5-4,NA,TGTGCCAGCAGCTTGGGACCAGGCCGCTACAATGAGCAGTTCTTC,CASSLGPGRYNEQFF
TRBD1,TRBJ1-6,TRBV7-2,NA,TGTGCCAGCAGCTCGCCCGGGACAGGTATTCCCCTCCACTTT,CASSSPGTGIPLHF
NA,TRBJ2-5,TRBV27,many,TGTGCCAGCAGGAGATACAGGGAAGAGACCCAGTACTTC,CASRRYREETQYF
NA,TRBJ1-2,TRBV18,NA,TGTGCCAGCTCACCACCGGGATCAGCCTATGGCTACACCTTC,CASSPPGSAYGYTF
NA,TRBJ2-4,TRBV5-1,many,TGCGCCAGCAGCTTGTCACAGGGACTCGGCATTCAGTACTTC,CASSLSQGLGIQYF
NA,TRBJ2-7,TRBV9,few,TGTGCCAGCAGCGTAGGTTCCAGGGACGGCTACGAGCAGTACTTC,CASSVGSRDGYEQYF
NA,TRBJ2-3,TRBV7-2,once,TGTGCCAACATCTTGGAGTGGGGGTCAGATACGCAGTATTTT,CANILEWGSDTQYF
NA,TRBJ2-1,TRBV5-1,few,TGCGCCAGCAGCCCAGTCATGGGGGGAAGCTCCTACAATGAGCAGTTCTTC,CASSPVMGGSSYNEQFF
TRBD1,TRBJ2-5,TRBV19,NA,TGTGCCAGTAGAAACCTGGGACAGATTGGAGCAGGGACCCAGTACTTC,CASRNLGQIGAGTQYF
NA,TRBJ1-2,TRBV6-1,few,TGTGCCAGCAGTGAAGTACCGGGTCTTTCTTATGGCTACACCTTC,CASSEVPGLSYGYTF
NA,TRBJ1-1,TRBV12-3/TRBV12-4,NA,TGTGCCAGCAGTTTCCAGAAGAACACTGAAGCTTTCTTT,CASSFQKNTEAFF
NA,TRBJ2-3,TRBV2,NA,TGTGCCAGCAGTAAACAAGTATTCGGTAGCACAGATACGCAGTATTTT,CASSKQVFGSTDTQYF
TRBD2,TRBJ2-7,TRBV20-1,few,TGCAGTGCTAATCTAGCGGGGACCTACGAGCAGTACTTC,CSANLAGTYEQYF
TRBD1,TRBJ1-2,TRBV20-1,NA,TGCAGTGCTTTCCGACAGGGACTTTATGGCTACACCTTC,CSAFRQGLYGYTF
TRBD2,TRBJ2-7,TRBV27,NA,TGTGCCAGCAGTTCGGGACTAGCGGGGTTGGCCGAGCAGTACTTC,CASSSGLAGLAEQYF
TRBD1,TRBJ2-7,TRBV29-1,few,TGCAGCGCGGACAGGGCCTACGAGCAGTACTTC,CSADRAYEQYF
TRBD2,TRBJ2-1,TRBV6-1,NA,TGTGCCAGCAGTTCACGGGGCCTAGCGGGGAGCAATGAGCAGTTCTTC,CASSSRGLAGSNEQFF
TRBD2,TRBJ2-3,TRBV4-2,once,TGTGCCGGCAGCCAAGCGGGGCTGGTACTCACAGATACGCAGTATTTT,CAGSQAGLVLTDTQYF
TRBD1,TRBJ2-1,TRBV9,NA,TGTGCCAGCAGCGTAGAACCGGGACAGGGCCTCAATGAGCAGTTCTTC,CASSVEPGQGLNEQFF
NA,TRBJ2-1,TRBV24-1,many,TGTGCCACCAGTGATAAACCTGCAGGTCCGCAGTTCTTC,CATSDKPAGPQFF
NA,TRBJ1-2,TRBV28,NA,TGTGCCAGCAGTCGACGGGAAACCTCCTATGGCTACACCTTC,CASSRRETSYGYTF
NA,TRBJ1-2,TRBV29-1,NA,TGCAGCGTTGTCGGGACAAACTATGGCTACACCTTC,CSVVGTNYGYTF
TRBD1,TRBJ1-5,TRBV6-2/TRBV6-3,many,TGTGCCAGCAGTTACTCGACAGGGAAGGTGAGAAATCAGCCCCAGCATTTT,CASSYSTGKVRNQPQHF